This TCR beta chain is drawn from a study of T cell responses to AZD1222 COVID-19 vaccine (dated by TCRdb to the early 2020s). Context from the whole study: A total of approximately 240 trial participants underwent TCR sequencing, of whom about 210 had received two doses of AZD1222 and around 26 had received two doses of the MenACWY control vaccine. Trial participants were enrolled by age into subgroups of 18-55, 56-69 and 70-plus years, and 148, 28 and 57 TCR-sequenced participants, respectively, were included in these subgroups.

This specimen's time point label, per the study, means: baseline before first vaccination. The treatment or condition label, read with the paper, signifies: meningococcal conjugate vaccine given as trial control. The vaccinee samples were drawn from two UK trials, COV001 and COV002, one of which was a single-blind randomized controlled phase 2/3 trial testing AZD1222 (ChAdOx1 nCoV-19) in healthy adults. For TCRbeta chain sequencing, PBMC samples from trial participants were taken at day 0 and at day 28 after the second dose. Regarding this clone: The antigen this receptor binds is unknown. No base quality information exists; no much larger clone differs at one position.

The CDR3 regions of human TCRbeta chains were subjected to immunosequencing. The source study handled its data this way. TCRs in the repertoires were compared against a reference library of SARS-CoV-2-specific TCRs that had been generated with the MIRA antigen-specificity platform. Breadth was defined as the fraction of unique TCRs that were SARS-CoV-2-associated. Depth was defined as the fraction of total T cells that were SARS-CoV-2-associated. Using the MIRA data, each spike-specific TCR was mapped to the spike region that the TCR reacts to and placed in a CD4 or CD8 class. Log10-transformed breadth and depth values were compared by one-way ANOVA with Sidak's multiple comparisons tests. TCRdb took over this immuneACCESS table, retaining in-frame rearrangements with V and J assigned. Such tables are incomplete; in checked studies, under half of the missing clones stem from an unresolved V gene, and the remainder is unexplained. V, J and clone size were drawn from that table, and D and trimming were deduced from the DNA. In all, the sample holds approximately 160,000 clones, and about 91% of those were seen once. In total, the top ten clones hold about 3.7% of the sample.

Points the paper makes about the study in general: The 56-69-year group was small, and its depth increase did not reach significance, likely because of low power. After two AZD1222 doses, both the breadth and the depth of spike-specific TCRs were significantly higher than at day 0 and than in MenACWY recipients. Reportedly, close to half of the unique spike-specific TCRs recognized epitopes lying outside the regions that are mutated in the B.1.351 and B.1.1.7 variants. Vaccine-associated CD4 TCRs spanned the whole spike protein, with dominant responses in regions 160-218 and 743-854. Participants were mostly white British and included more females than males, and it was suggested by the authors that clonal diversity may have been underestimated. Because no day 14 peak-response samples were available, the repertoires could be characterized only after the peak T cell response. Conclusions about previously exposed vaccinees were limited because only a handful of AZD1222 recipients were SARS-CoV-2 seropositive at baseline.

This receptor was taken from an adult in good health. The source was peripheral blood, collected on day 0 of MenACWY control vaccination.

The DNA reads TGTGCCAGCAGCTCCCAGTTCCGCGATGAGCAGTTCTTC. Its translation is CASSSQFRDEQFF. The V gene is TRBV7-2 and the J gene is TRBJ2-1, with no D gene named confidently. The germline V gene yields SGHTA for CDR1 and FQGNSA for CDR2. The CDR3 has 13 amino acids, counting the end cysteine and phenylalanine. Only the CDR3 DNA stays, 39 bases, in frame from base 1. V is pared back by 4 bases and J by 8 bases, with 12 bases lying between the germline termini.